This TCR beta chain was observed in a study of early T cells in non-severe SARS-CoV-2 infection. One entry per CDR3 protein, called by TCRdb with MiXCR from the 5' RACE reads. The sample consists of 90,000 to 120,000 distinct CDR3 sequences, 9.5% to 13% of them appearing once. This CDR3 comprises 15 residues. Trimming stripped 1 base from V and 6 bases from J, with 13 bases between. Germline-derived CDR1 and CDR2 are LNHNV and YYDKDF (reference sequence). The rearrangement links TRBV15 to TRBJ2-1; unclear D gene. The source of this sequence is an adult who was a healthcare worker with PCR-confirmed SARS-CoV-2 infection or an uninfected control (not recorded which). Sequenced sample: whole blood. As DNA, the CDR3 is TGTGCCACCAGCAGAGTCGCAACGGCCCCCAATGAGCAGTTCTTC. Protein sequence: CATSRVATAPNEQFF.